This TCR beta chain emerged from a study of CD4 T cells in relation to SARS-CoV-2 and coronaviruses. As for the study in general: TCR beta CDR3s were sequenced after roughly 10-day antigen culture of PBMCs. No peptide or an HIV-1 Nef peptide pool served as negative control. Study findings and constraints: Compared with monoreactive clones, crossreactive clones showed significantly weaker SARS-CoV-2 expansion.

Of note for this clone: Its antigen is undetermined.

Before the COVID-19 pandemic, during about 2010-2018, CD4+ T cells were taken from unexposed donors. The cells were cultured for about 10 days before CD4+ T cells were isolated. Method: immunoSEQ multiplex PCR; TCRdb's copy keeps in-frame clones and lacks some. The sample has roughly 24,000 clones, approximately 80% seen once; the top ten hold around 14%. The clonotype was recovered from a human donor in good health. Sequencing was done on a sample of CD4+ T cells from PBMCs, cultured in vitro.

The CDR3 loop is CASSQSGLTGGYNSPLHF. CDR3 DNA sequence: TGTGCCAGCAGCCAAAGTGGTCTGACAGGGGGCTATAATTCACCCCTCCACTTT. The chain couples TRBV3-1 (or the pseudogene TRBV3-2) to TRBJ1-6; 9 bases agree with TRBD1. V lost 2 bases and J lost 3; bases outside the gene matches: 8. The CDR3 is made up of 18 amino acids. Germline CDR1 and CDR2: LGHDT and YNNKEL (reference sequence).